What follows describes a single TCR beta chain. V was trimmed by 4 bases and J by 7 bases, leaving 8 bases between them. The CDR3 runs to 12 residues. Germline CDR1 SGHTA, CDR2 FQGNSA. Per the authors' pipeline: Estimates of nucleated cell counts were drawn from the amplification of reference gene primers. Assay used: immunoSEQ multiplex PCR; TCRdb lists only in-frame clones, some missing. For V, J and clone size, that table is used; D and trimming come from the DNA. Among tens of thousands of clones, around 87% were seen once, and the ten largest hold about 5%. This sample stems from a study of blood T cell repertoires in COVID-19. In the study overall: Italy, Spain and the United States were the sources of the convalescent and acute COVID-19 samples. PBMCs, B-cell-depleted T cells, or T cells provided the cDNA or gDNA that made up the material.

The chain links TRBV7-2 to TRBJ1-5; D gene unclear. Sequencing input: peripheral blood. The clonotype comes from an elderly woman with acute or convalescent COVID-19. This chain's CDR3 is CASSSPPQPQHF. Written as DNA, the CDR3 is TGTGCCAGCAGCTCCCCTCCGCAGCCCCAGCATTTT.